This T cell receptor (beta chain) comes out of a study of shared clonotypes between healthy human individuals. CDR1 is SEHNR and CDR2 is FQNEAQ in the germline V gene (reference sequence). CDR3 length equals 16 residues. Trimming at V came to 5 bases and at J to 4 bases, leaving 13 bases not matched to a gene. General observations from the study: Memory subsets generally showed lower estimated richness than naive subsets. Inspection by rarefaction showed sorted-subset sequencing to be incomplete despite large depth. Some clonotypes were shared by all four sorted-subset donors, while others were not shared. The non-shared ones had lower generation probabilities than the shared ones.

From CD4+ cells came CD45RA+ naive and CD45RA-negative memory subsets. Turning to this clone: No antigen is known for it.

The assay was immunoSEQ multiplex PCR, and TCRdb's table has in-frame clones only and misses some. The sample holds some 1 million clones; about 77% are singletons and the top ten take over 1.3%. The clonotype originates from a man between 18 and 35 years old in good health. The genes are TRBV7-9 and TRBJ2-5, with TRBD1 matching 7 bases. The specimen was memory CD4+ T cells sorted from blood. Subset meaning: CD45RA-negative fraction. CDR3 DNA: TGTGCCAGCAGCCCGGTCGGCCAGACAGGGACAGAGACCCAGTACTTC. Residues: CASSPVGQTGTETQYF.